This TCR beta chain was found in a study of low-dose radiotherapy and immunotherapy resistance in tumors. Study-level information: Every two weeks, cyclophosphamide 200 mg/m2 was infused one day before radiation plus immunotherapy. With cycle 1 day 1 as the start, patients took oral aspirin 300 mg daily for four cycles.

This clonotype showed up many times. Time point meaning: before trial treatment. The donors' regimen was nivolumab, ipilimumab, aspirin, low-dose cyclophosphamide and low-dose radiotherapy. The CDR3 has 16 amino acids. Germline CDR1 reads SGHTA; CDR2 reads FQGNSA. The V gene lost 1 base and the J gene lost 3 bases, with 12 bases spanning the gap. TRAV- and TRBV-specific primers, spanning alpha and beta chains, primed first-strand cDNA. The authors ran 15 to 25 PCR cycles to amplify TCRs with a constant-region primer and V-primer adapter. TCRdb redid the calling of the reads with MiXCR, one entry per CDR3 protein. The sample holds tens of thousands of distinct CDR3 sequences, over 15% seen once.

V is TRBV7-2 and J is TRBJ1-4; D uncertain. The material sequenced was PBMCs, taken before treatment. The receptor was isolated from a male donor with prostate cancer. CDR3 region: CASSLEVGKANEKLFF. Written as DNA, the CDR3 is TGTGCCAGCAGCTTAGAAGTGGGGAAAGCTAATGAAAAACTGTTTTTT.